The 20 T cell receptor beta chains listed next were all sequenced from one sample in a study of cytomegalovirus exposure and HLA in healthy donors. Method: immunoSEQ multiplex PCR; TCRdb's copy keeps in-frame clones and lacks some. The sample lists over 120,000 clones; about 95% were seen once. The source material was PBMCs. These receptor sequences come from a young man in good health and CMV-seropositive.

This sequence joins TRBV6-5 and TRBJ1-2, with D maybe TRBD1 (6 bases). CDR1 and CDR2 (germline): MNHEY, SVGAGI. V was trimmed by 2 bases and J by 4 bases, leaving 11 bases between them. The CDR3 has 14 amino acids. CDR3 sequence (DNA): TGTGCCAGCAGTTACGGACAGAGCCGCTATGGCTACACCTTC. Its protein product is CASSYGQSRYGYTF.

The chain is built from TRBV29-1 and TRBJ2-6; 7 nucleotides line up with TRBD1. There are 15 residues in the CDR3. Trimming removed 6 bases from V and 2 bases from J; junction bases left unmatched: 7. The germline V gene has CDR1 SQVTM and CDR2 ANQGSEA. In nucleotides, the CDR3 is TGCAGCGTGAGCAGGGGGTCGCCTGGGGCCAACGTCCTGACTTTC. Amino acid sequence: CSVSRGSPGANVLTF. The full variable domain, with the rest looked up from reference TRBV29-1 and TRBJ2-6, is SAVISQKPSRDICQRGTSLTIQCQVDSQVTMMFWYRQQPGQSLTLIATANQGSEATYESGFVIDKFPISRPNLTFSTLTVSNMSPEDSSIYLCSVSRGSPGANVLTFGAGSRLTVL.

This chain links TRBV19 with TRBJ2-7; the D gene is possibly TRBD1 (6 bases). V shed 4 bases and J shed 4 bases, with 14 bases lying between them. There are 14 residues in the CDR3. Germline values: CDR1 LNHDA, CDR2 SQIVND (reference sequence). This chain's CDR3 is CASSSGSGAYEQYF. The DNA for the CDR3 is TGTGCCAGTAGTAGCGGGTCAGGGGCATACGAGCAGTACTTC.

The CDR3 sequence is CATSRGSTGMGEQYF. CDR3 nucleotides: TGTGCCACCAGCAGAGGGTCGACAGGGATGGGGGAGCAGTACTTC. The chain couples TRBV15 to TRBJ2-7, with TRBD1 identical over 7 bases. V gave up 1 base and J gave up 7 bases; unmatched junction bases: 10. Germline CDR1 reads LNHNV; CDR2 reads YYDKDF (reference sequence). The length of the CDR3 is 15 residues.

V and J are TRBV7-2 and TRBJ2-1; D ambiguous. The ends were cut back, 0 bases at V and 0 bases at J, with 9 bases in the middle. The CDR3 totals 16 residues. CDR1 SGHTA and CDR2 FQGNSA come from the germline V gene. The CDR3 reads CASSLAGPYSYNEQFF. CDR3 DNA sequence: TGTGCCAGCAGCTTAGCGGGCCCTTACTCCTACAATGAGCAGTTCTTC.

This clone was detected only once. J is TRBJ2-7 and V is TRBV4-2; a possible D gene is TRBD2 (6 bases). The V gene lost 0 bases and the J gene lost 2 bases, with 14 bases spanning the gap. The CDR3 has 16 residues. Germline CDR1 and CDR2: LGHNA and YNFKEQ. The CDR3 loop reads CASSQEDGGYAYEQYF. For the CDR3, the DNA is TGTGCCAGCAGCCAAGAGGATGGGGGGTATGCCTACGAGCAGTACTTC.

This clone was seen a single time. The V gene is TRBV19, the J gene TRBJ2-1, with 11 bases fitting TRBD2. V lost 5 bases to trimming and J lost 9 bases; unmatched junction nucleotides: 6. Germline assignment: CDR1 LNHDA and CDR2 SQIVND (reference sequence). CDR3 size: 14 residues. CDR3 sequence (DNA): TGTGCCAGTAGTCCTTGGACTAGCGGGCCTGAGCAGTTCTTC. Translation: CASSPWTSGPEQFF.

The chain employs TRBV4-1 and TRBJ2-3, with TRBD2 matching over 10 bases. The CDR3 covers 15 residues. The V gene end was trimmed by 6 bases and the J gene end by 3 bases; junction bases not matched to a gene: 6. CDR1 and CDR2 (germline): MGHRA, YSYEKL. The CDR3 spells CASSRSAGGTDTQYF. CDR3 coding DNA: TGCGCCAGCAGTCGTTCAGCGGGAGGGACAGATACGCAGTATTTT.

This chain links TRBV7-7 with TRBJ2-7; a weak D match, TRBD2 (5 bases). The CDR3 is made up of 15 amino acids. Per germline, CDR1 SSHAT and CDR2 FNYEAQ (reference sequence). V lost 4 bases and J 7 bases, leaving 20 bases between the germline ends. The CDR3 reads CASSSPFRSGEEQYF. The CDR3 DNA sequence: TGTGCCAGCAGCTCGCCTTTCCGGAGCGGAGAGGAGCAGTACTTC.

This clone was picked up one time. The rearrangement joins TRBV10-2 to TRBJ2-3; TRBD2 matches at 10 bases. J gave up 4 bases and V 6 bases, and 7 bases lay outside the gene matches. Germline-derived CDR1 and CDR2 are WSHSY and SAAADI. This CDR3 spans 15 amino acids. The CDR3 spells CASRAAGGSPDTQYF. CDR3 DNA: TGCGCCAGCAGGGCAGCGGGAGGGAGCCCAGATACGCAGTATTTT.

The sample holds one count of this clone. This chain connects TRBV5-1 to TRBJ1-1; D might be TRBD1 (6 bases). Germline V gene lookup returns CDR1 SGHRS and CDR2 YFSETQ. The V end lost 4 bases, the J end lost 1 base, and 11 bases lay between the germline ends. This CDR3 has 14 amino acids. The CDR3 nucleotides are TGCGCCAGCAGCACCCAACAGGGGAACACTGAAGCTTTCTTT. It is translated as CASSTQQGNTEAFF.

The gene calls are TRBV4-1 and TRBJ1-1; no firm D call. Germline V gene lookup returns CDR1 MGHRA and CDR2 YSYEKL. This CDR3 has 13 amino acids. Trimming took off 5 bases at V and 0 bases at J, with 7 bases between the two ends. CDR3 coding DNA: TGCGCCAGCAGCTCCAGTTTGAACACTGAAGCTTTCTTT. This codes for CASSSSLNTEAFF.

The chain has TRBV28 and TRBJ1-1, with no clear D. This CDR3 comprises 12 residues. Germline lookup yields CDR1 MDHEN and CDR2 SYDVKM. The V end was cut by 3 bases, the J end by 8 bases, with 10 bases between. The CDR3: CASSFLGLEAFF. The CDR3 nucleotides read TGTGCCAGCAGTTTCCTGGGCCTCGAAGCTTTCTTT.

This chain links TRBV7-2 with TRBJ2-1; the match to TRBD2 covers 14 bases. This CDR3 contains 16 residues. V dropped 5 bases and J dropped 4; count of bases not matched to a gene: 4. Looked up from germline, CDR1 is SGHTA and CDR2 is FQGNSA. The CDR3 bases are TGTGCCAGCAGCACGGGACTAGCGGGAGCTTACAATGAGCAGTTCTTC. It specifies CASSTGLAGAYNEQFF.

This chain connects TRBV9 to TRBJ2-5; D may be TRBD2 (6 bases). Trimming stripped 4 bases from V and 0 bases from J, with 13 bases between. This CDR3 spans 15 amino acids. CDR1 and CDR2 (germline): SGDLS, YYNGEE. This CDR3 is CASSIGTGYQETQYF. The CDR3 DNA follows: TGTGCCAGCAGCATCGGGACTGGATACCAAGAGACCCAGTACTTC.

The V call is TRBV6-5, the J call TRBJ1-1, with 9 bases lining up with TRBD1. The V gene end was trimmed by 5 bases and the J gene end by 3 bases; junction bases not matched to a gene: 4. The CDR3 covers 14 residues. Germline V gives CDR1 MNHEY, CDR2 SVGAGI. The CDR3 DNA reads TGTGCCAGCAGTGGGACAGGGTCGGACACTGAAGCTTTCTTT. It is translated as CASSGTGSDTEAFF.

Only one count was recorded for this clone. The rearrangement joins TRBV11-1 to TRBJ2-7; 9 positions match TRBD1. The CDR3 covers 17 residues. The V gene end was trimmed by 0 bases and the J gene end by 0 bases; junction bases not matched to a gene: 6. The V gene's germline CDR1 is SGHAT and CDR2 FQDESV (reference sequence). CDR3 sequence (DNA): TGTGCCAGCAGCTTAGCGACAGGGGGTTCCGTCTCCTACGAGCAGTACTTC. Amino acid sequence: CASSLATGGSVSYEQYF.

V gene TRBV28 combines with J gene TRBJ2-3; 8 bases map to TRBD2. J lost 3 bases, V lost 7 bases, and 9 bases had no gene match. CDR3 length: 15 amino acids. Germline V gene data show CDR1 as MDHEN and CDR2 as SYDVKM. This chain's CDR3 is CASKSSGGWTDTQYF. CDR3 in DNA: TGTGCCAGCAAAAGTTCGGGGGGGTGGACAGATACGCAGTATTTT.

This sequence joins TRBV27 and TRBJ2-1; 8 bases are shared with TRBD2. J lost 6 bases, V lost 5 bases, and 6 bases had no gene match. The CDR3 totals 14 residues. Looked up from germline, CDR1 is MNHEY and CDR2 is SMNVEV (reference sequence). Written as DNA, the CDR3 is TGTGCCAGCAGTCCCTGGACTAGCTCCAATGAGCAGTTCTTC. Amino acid sequence: CASSPWTSSNEQFF.

CDR3 bases: TGTGCCAGCAGACCGACGGGACTAGCGGGATACGAGCAGTACTTC. It is translated as CASRPTGLAGYEQYF. The chain combines TRBV7-2 with TRBJ2-7; 13 nucleotides agree with TRBD2. This CDR3 spans 15 amino acids. J was trimmed by 4 bases and V by 6 bases; bases with no gene match: 6. Per the germline V gene, CDR1 is SGHTA and CDR2 is FQGNSA.